This TCR beta chain stems from a study of regulatory T cells in long-lasting Graves disease. The CDR3 sequence is 14 residues long. Trimming removed 6 bases from V and 0 bases from J, with 11 bases in between. CDR1 is MDHEN and CDR2 is SYDVKM in the germline V gene. According to the study, TCR beta libraries were built with iRepertoire HTBI primers and CDR3-region Arm-PCR. TCRdb processed the multiplex PCR reads anew with MiXCR; each CDR3 protein has one entry. Found here are about 430,000 distinct CDR3 sequences, around 20% of them singletons; the top ten hold approximately 14%. Study findings and constraints: Gene preferences differed: TRBV28, TRBJ1-2, TRBJ2-5 in persistent cases.

Regarding time point: persistent/refractory GD, antithyroid drugs over 5 years with positive TRAb. Researchers made the TCR library from RNA that was extracted from PBMCs. American Thyroid Association guidelines were used to diagnose Graves' disease. Patients were enrolled at an endocrinology department in Xi'an, China. This clonotype was recorded at least ten times. Antigen: not known. Sequencing was performed on peripheral blood mononuclear cells (PBMCs), taken when the disease was refractory, from a patient treated with antithyroid drugs. This receptor was taken from a female donor with Graves disease. The chain joins TRBV28 to TRBJ1-1; weak D call: TRBD1 (6 bases). Written as DNA, the CDR3 is TGTGCCAGCAGCGAACAGGGTGTGAACACTGAAGCTTTCTTT. Translating it yields CASSEQGVNTEAFF.